The next 27 T cell receptor beta chains were all read from a single sample in a study of OX40 agonist ivuxolimab in advanced cancers. The repertoire was sequenced with immunoSEQ multiplex PCR; TCRdb's copy has only in-frame clones and lacks some. The repertoire consists of over 75,000 clones, with 90% to 95% occurring once and the leading ten covering approximately 0.43%. The sequencing used CD4+ or CD8+ T cells sorted from blood, collected in a trial of the OX40 agonist ivuxolimab. The receptors shown here come from an adult with an advanced solid tumor such as melanoma, head and neck, liver or kidney cancer.

In this sample, this clone turned up a few times. The chain combines TRBV6-5 with TRBJ1-2; 8 nucleotides line up with TRBD1. This CDR3 spans 15 amino acids. V lost 7 bases to trimming and J lost 3 bases; unmatched junction nucleotides: 10. In germline, CDR1 is MNHEY, CDR2 SVGAGI. CDR3 sequence: CASTSPAGQDYGYTF. The CDR3, as DNA: TGTGCCAGCACCTCGCCCGCGGGACAGGACTATGGCTACACCTTC.

The chain carries TRBV6-5 and TRBJ2-7, with TRBD1 identical over 9 bases. The V gene end was trimmed by 0 bases and the J gene end by 2 bases; junction bases not matched to a gene: 2. Germline values: CDR1 MNHEY, CDR2 SVGAGI. This CDR3 has 15 amino acids. CDR3 coding DNA: TGTGCCAGCAGTTACTCGTACAGGGGGCCCTACGAGCAGTACTTC. The encoded protein is CASSYSYRGPYEQYF.

The chain has TRBV11-2 and TRBJ2-3; the D is unclear. CDR3 length: 15 residues. CDR1 SGHAT and CDR2 FQNNGV come from the germline V gene. Deletions cut 3 bases from V and 2 bases from J, with 12 bases between. CDR3 amino acids: CASSFTNFITDTQYF. The DNA of the CDR3 is TGTGCCAGCAGCTTCACTAACTTTATCACAGATACGCAGTATTTT.

V and J are TRBV7-2 and TRBJ1-1; 7 bases are a match to TRBD1. The length of the CDR3 is 15 residues. V shed 0 bases and J 4 bases; nucleotides not matched to a gene: 5. Germline V gene data show CDR1 as SGHTA and CDR2 as FQGNSA. This CDR3 is CASSLAGQGVTEAFF. The CDR3 DNA sequence: TGTGCCAGCAGCTTAGCGGGGCAGGGGGTCACTGAAGCTTTCTTT.

V is TRBV14 and J is TRBJ1-6; 7 positions match TRBD1. V shed 4 bases, J shed 4 bases, and the junction held 10 bases outside the gene matches. Germline V CDR1 and CDR2: SGHDN, FVKESK. The CDR3 contains 17 residues. The CDR3 loop is CASSRTEDRKYNSPLHF. The CDR3 DNA is TGTGCCAGCAGCCGAACGGAGGACAGGAAGTATAATTCACCCCTCCACTTT.

The V gene is TRBV5-1, the J gene TRBJ2-1; D is uncertain. The V and J ends lost 0 bases and 5 bases respectively, with 9 bases between them. Germline V gene sequence: CDR1 SGHRS, CDR2 YFSETQ. This CDR3 comprises 14 residues. The CDR3 sequence is CASSLERFNNEQFF. The DNA for the CDR3 is TGCGCCAGCAGCTTGGAGCGATTTAACAATGAGCAGTTCTTC.

CDR3 DNA sequence: TGTGCCAGCAGCCTGACAGGGGCTAACGGAAACACCATATATTTT. Translating it yields CASSLTGANGNTIYF. The chain uses TRBV11-2 and TRBJ1-3; TRBD1 agrees at 8 bases. The CDR3 is 15 amino acids. From germline, CDR1 is SGHAT and CDR2 FQNNGV. The J segment lost 4 bases and the V segment lost 5 bases, leaving 7 bases of the junction unmatched.

The chain carries TRBV6-1 and TRBJ1-2; no definite D call. Germline V gene sequence: CDR1 MNHNS, CDR2 SASEGT. V lost 2 bases, J lost 4 bases, and 5 bases lay in between. CDR3 length: 12 amino acids. CDR3 loop: CASSELGYGYTF. The DNA for the CDR3 is TGTGCCAGCAGTGAATTGGGCTATGGCTACACCTTC.

The V gene is TRBV5-6, the J gene TRBJ2-7, with a possible D match to TRBD2 (6 bases). The CDR3 has 14 amino acids. Trimming took 5 bases from V and 1 from J, leaving 13 bases between them. CDR1 is SGHDT, CDR2 YYEEEE, per germline. Written as DNA, the CDR3 is TGTGCCAGCAGTATGTATGCGGGGTCCTACGAGCAGTACTTC. Its translation is CASSMYAGSYEQYF.

V and J are TRBV6-5 and TRBJ2-1; TRBD1 matches 9 bases. The trim removed 0 bases at V and 6 bases at J, leaving 3 bases unmatched. This CDR3 is 15 amino acids long. Germline V gene sequence: CDR1 MNHEY, CDR2 SVGAGI. CDR3 region: CASSYSGQGSNEQFF. CDR3 sequence (DNA): TGTGCCAGCAGTTACTCGGGACAGGGAAGCAATGAGCAGTTCTTC.

The chain recombines TRBV7-3 with TRBJ2-3; perhaps TRBD2 as D (6 bases). Per the germline V gene, CDR1 is SGHTA and CDR2 is FQGTGA. The CDR3 is 13 amino acids. Trimming removed 5 bases from V and 6 bases from J, with 12 bases in between. CDR3 loop: CASSRAAGDTQYF. CDR3 nucleotide sequence: TGTGCCAGCAGCCGTGCCGCGGGGGATACGCAGTATTTT. The entire variable domain, with the rest obtained from reference TRBV7-3 and TRBJ2-3, is as follows: GAGVSQTPSNKVTEKGKYVELRCDPISGHTALYWYRQSLGQGPEFLIYFQGTGAADDSGLPNDRFFAVRPEGSVSTLKIQRTERGDSAVYLCASSRAAGDTQYFGPGTRLTVL.

This chain joins TRBV7-2 and TRBJ2-1; a possible D gene is TRBD2 (6 bases). CDR3 size: 13 residues. Germline CDR1 reads SGHTA; CDR2 reads FQGNSA. Trimming took off 5 bases at V and 8 bases at J, with 13 bases between the two ends. The CDR3 bases are TGTGCCAGCAGCCCACGGGGGATGGATGAGCAGTTCTTC. Translation gives CASSPRGMDEQFF.

This chain joins TRBV10-1 and TRBJ1-3, with D unresolved. Germline CDR1 WNHNN, CDR2 SYGVQD (reference sequence). The length of the CDR3 is 13 residues. V was shortened by 2 bases and J by 0 bases, with 2 bases between the two germline ends. The DNA for the CDR3 is TGCGCCAGCAGTGAGATCTCTGGAAACACCATATATTTT. Amino acids: CASSEISGNTIYF.

The chain recombines TRBV11-3 with TRBJ2-7; D is unresolved. V gave up 4 bases and J gave up 4 bases, with 11 bases separating them. The CDR3 is 13 residues long. Germline assignment: CDR1 SGHNT and CDR2 YENEEA. CDR3 DNA sequence: TGTGCCAGCAGCTCCAGCCCTATATACGAGCAGTACTTC. Encoded protein: CASSSSPIYEQYF.

The chain couples TRBV12-5 to TRBJ2-2; D uncertain. The CDR3 runs to 13 residues. The V gene lost 7 bases and the J gene lost 5 bases, with 11 bases spanning the gap. Germline assignment: CDR1 LGHNT and CDR2 FRNRAP. The chain's CDR3 is CASVIPGTGELFF. The CDR3 nucleotides read TGTGCTAGTGTTATTCCCGGGACCGGGGAGCTGTTTTTT.

J is TRBJ2-2 and V is TRBV19; TRBD1 agrees at 8 bases. This CDR3 is built from 16 residues. Germline lookup yields CDR1 LNHDA and CDR2 SQIVND (reference sequence). The trim removed 3 bases at V and 7 bases at J, leaving 10 bases unmatched. In DNA, the CDR3 is TGTGCCAGTAGTATCGGGCAGGGGGCGCGGGGCGGGGAGCTGTTTTTT. This translates into CASSIGQGARGGELFF.

This rearrangement joins TRBV7-9 to TRBJ1-4; 12 bases agree with TRBD1. The CDR3 sequence is 16 residues long. Germline values: CDR1 SEHNR, CDR2 FQNEAQ (reference sequence). V lost 5 bases, J lost 6 bases, and 7 bases stayed unmatched. As DNA, the CDR3 is TGTGCCAGCAGCCCAGGGACAGGGGGCTCTTATGAAAAACTGTTTTTT. It yields the protein CASSPGTGGSYEKLFF.

The chain employs TRBV5-8 and TRBJ1-5; D possibly corresponds to TRBD1 (5 bases). The germline V gene encodes CDR1 SGHTS and CDR2 YDEGEE. Deletions cut 4 bases from V and 0 bases from J, with 14 bases between. CDR3 length: 16 amino acids. In DNA form, the CDR3 reads TGTGCCAGCAGCCAACGACAGTCCCTTAGCAATCAGCCCCAGCATTTT. Translating it yields CASSQRQSLSNQPQHF.

The gene calls are TRBV5-4 and TRBJ2-3, with D uncertain. The V end lost 5 bases, the J end lost 4 bases, and 5 bases lay between the germline ends. Germline-derived CDR1 and CDR2 are SGHNT and YYREEE (reference sequence). The CDR3 has 11 residues. CDR3 residues: CASRRSDTQYF. CDR3 DNA: TGTGCCAGCAGAAGGTCAGATACGCAGTATTTT.

The chain combines TRBV9 with TRBJ2-2; 9 bases map to TRBD1. V trimming: 3 bases; J trimming: 5 bases; junction bases outside the gene matches: 5. The CDR3 totals 15 residues. Germline CDR1 and CDR2: SGDLS and YYNGEE. The CDR3 is CASSAKDRGTGELFF. The DNA for the CDR3 is TGTGCCAGCAGCGCCAAGGACAGGGGAACCGGGGAGCTGTTTTTT.

The chain combines TRBV18 with TRBJ1-1, with 8 bases identical to TRBD1. Germline V gene sequence: CDR1 KGHSH, CDR2 LQKENI. The CDR3 has 15 residues. The J segment lost 5 bases and the V segment lost 3 bases, leaving 8 bases of the junction unmatched. CDR3 nucleotide sequence: TGTGCCAGCTCACCGACAGGGGCCAGTTGGACTGAAGCTTTCTTT. Its translation: CASSPTGASWTEAFF.

The gene calls are TRBV19 and TRBJ1-5; 9 nucleotides align to TRBD1. The CDR3 is made up of 15 amino acids. With V trimmed by 10 bases and J by 2 bases, 9 bases remained unmatched. Germline CDR1 and CDR2: LNHDA and SQIVND (reference sequence). CDR3 nucleotide sequence: TGTGCCACTACCGGGACAGGGTCCCGCAATCAGCCCCAGCATTTT. Its protein is CATTGTGSRNQPQHF.

J is TRBJ2-2 and V is TRBV7-6; D gene unclear. Trimming took 3 bases from V and 0 from J, leaving 8 bases between them. The CDR3 has 15 amino acids. Germline lookup yields CDR1 SGHVS and CDR2 FNYEAQ. This CDR3 reads CASSFYAANTGELFF. For the CDR3, the DNA is TGTGCCAGCAGCTTCTATGCGGCGAACACCGGGGAGCTGTTTTTT.

The V and J genes are TRBV30 and TRBJ2-3; 9 positions agree with TRBD2. The CDR3 has 17 amino acids. Germline V gene lookup returns CDR1 GTSNPN and CDR2 SVGIG (reference sequence). The trim removed 1 base at V and 2 bases at J, leaving 10 bases unmatched. CDR3 sequence: CAWSEQTGTSFTDTQYF. CDR3 sequence (DNA): TGTGCCTGGAGTGAGCAAACCGGGACTAGCTTCACAGATACGCAGTATTTT.

The chain is built from TRBV11-2 and TRBJ1-2, with 12 bases identical to TRBD1. This CDR3 has 15 amino acids. From germline, CDR1 is SGHAT and CDR2 FQNNGV. V shed 5 bases, J shed 8 bases, and the junction held 9 bases outside the gene matches. Here the CDR3 reads CASSPLRDRGQGYTF. The CDR3 DNA reads as TGTGCCAGCAGCCCTCTCCGGGACAGGGGGCAAGGCTACACCTTC.

This rearrangement joins TRBV7-9 to TRBJ2-3, with a possible D match to TRBD1 (5 bases). The CDR3 is 15 residues long. Germline V gene lookup returns CDR1 SEHNR and CDR2 FQNEAQ (reference sequence). V lost 1 base, J lost 2 bases, and 10 bases lay in between. The CDR3 sequence: CASSLGAGLTDTQYF. In DNA, the CDR3 is TGTGCCAGCAGCTTAGGGGCAGGGCTCACAGATACGCAGTATTTT.

V and J are TRBV7-2 and TRBJ1-2; D possibly corresponds to TRBD1 (5 bases). The CDR3 loop spans 14 amino acids. CDR1 is SGHTA and CDR2 is FQGNSA in the germline V gene. Trimming took 2 bases from V and 3 from J, leaving 10 bases between them. For the CDR3, the DNA is TGTGCCAGCAGCTTATGGGGGAGTCACTATGGCTACACCTTC. It specifies CASSLWGSHYGYTF.